The 26 T cell receptor beta chains below were found in one sample sequenced in a study of cytomegalovirus exposure and HLA in healthy donors. Amplification used 60 Vbeta primers and 13 Jbeta primers. Sequencing used immunoSEQ multiplex PCR; TCRdb keeps in-frame clones, though not all of them. The sample data list about 120,000 clones. Sequenced sample: PBMCs. Receptors were obtained from a man aged 35 to 55 in good health and CMV-seropositive.

V and J are TRBV19 and TRBJ1-1; TRBD1 matches at 10 bases. The CDR3 sequence is 13 residues long. V gave up 5 bases and J gave up 6 bases; unmatched junction bases: 3. Germline loops: CDR1 LNHDA, CDR2 SQIVND (reference sequence). CDR3 sequence: CASSWTGGSEAFF. DNA for the CDR3: TGTGCCAGTAGTTGGACAGGGGGATCTGAAGCTTTCTTT.

The CDR3 protein is CASSRRDISNTGELFF. CDR3 DNA: TGTGCCAGCAGCCGTCGGGACATTTCGAACACCGGGGAGCTGTTTTTT. This rearrangement joins TRBV11-1 to TRBJ2-2; D perhaps matches TRBD1 (6 bases). V was trimmed by 5 bases and J by 0 bases, leaving 13 bases between them. Germline V gene sequence: CDR1 SGHAT, CDR2 FQDESV (reference sequence). The CDR3 totals 16 residues.

J is TRBJ2-5 and V is TRBV6-8; tentatively, D is TRBD2 (5 bases). V was trimmed by 6 bases and J by 5 bases, leaving 19 bases between them. The CDR3 contains 15 residues. Per the germline V gene, CDR1 is MNHGY and CDR2 is SAAAGT. Here the CDR3 reads CASSRTGIRVETQYF. The DNA for the CDR3 is TGTGCCAGCAGCAGGACCGGGATTAGGGTGGAGACCCAGTACTTC.

V is TRBV10-2 and J is TRBJ2-2, with D hard to call. Germline V CDR1 and CDR2: WSHSY, SAAADI. The CDR3 runs to 15 residues. V lost 8 bases and J lost 3, with 16 bases in between. CDR3 DNA: TGCGCCAGCCCCTCCCCCGGGTCCGACACCGGGGAGCTGTTTTTT. It is translated as CASPSPGSDTGELFF.

On this clone itself: Other nucleotide sequences from this sample produce the same CDR3. The V call is TRBV9, the J call TRBJ1-5, with D hard to call. Germline CDR1 reads SGDLS; CDR2 reads YYNGEE. CDR3 length: 14 amino acids. Trimming took off 0 bases at V and 1 base at J, with 5 bases between the two ends. DNA of the CDR3: TGTGCCAGCAGCGTAGCCGGGAGCAATCAGCCCCAGCATTTT. Translated, it gives CASSVAGSNQPQHF.

The rearrangement uses TRBV29-1 and TRBJ1-5, with 8 positions matching TRBD1. J was trimmed by 9 bases and V by 6 bases; bases with no gene match: 10. The germline V gene encodes CDR1 SQVTM and CDR2 ANQGSEA. This CDR3 has 13 residues. DNA of the CDR3: TGCAGCGTCGGGACAGGCGACTTCAGGCCCCAGCATTTT. This sequence encodes CSVGTGDFRPQHF.

The chain is built from TRBV19 and TRBJ2-2, with 10 bases matching TRBD2. The CDR3 loop spans 16 amino acids. Germline V gene lookup returns CDR1 LNHDA and CDR2 SQIVND (reference sequence). Germline trimming cut 1 base from V and 6 bases from J; bases unmatched to any gene: 5. CDR3 protein: CASSIGLAGVPGELFF. The DNA of the CDR3 is TGTGCCAGTAGTATAGGGCTAGCGGGAGTACCCGGGGAGCTGTTTTTT.

V and J are TRBV5-1 and TRBJ2-2; D possibly corresponds to TRBD2 (7 bases). Trimming took 6 bases from V and 1 from J, leaving 28 bases between them. The CDR3 sequence is 20 residues long. Germline assignment: CDR1 SGHRS and CDR2 YFSETQ. In nucleotides, the CDR3 is TGCGCCAGCATCTCTAAGGGAGGGGGGCTGGCGGGATTGAACACCGGGGAGCTGTTTTTT. This gives the protein CASISKGGGLAGLNTGELFF.

The chain is built from TRBV28 and TRBJ1-2, with 8 bases fitting TRBD1. The ends lost 1 base at V and 8 bases at J; junction bases unmatched: 6. Germline loops: CDR1 MDHEN, CDR2 SYDVKM. The CDR3 is 14 residues long. For the CDR3, the DNA is TGTGCCAGCAGTTTATTTCAGGGGGCACGGGGCTACACCTTC. Translation gives CASSLFQGARGYTF.

CDR3 protein: CASTRASGTVWEFF. Written as DNA, the CDR3 is TGTGCCAGCACTAGGGCTAGCGGGACCGTCTGGGAGTTCTTC. The chain links TRBV28 to TRBJ2-1; 9 bases fit TRBD2. Germline V lookup: CDR1 MDHEN, CDR2 SYDVKM. The V and J ends lost 7 bases and 14 bases, in that order; junction bases with no gene match: 15. The CDR3 contains 14 residues.

The J gene is TRBJ2-2, the V gene TRBV2; D possibly corresponds to TRBD1 (6 bases). Germline lookup yields CDR1 SNHLY and CDR2 FYNNEI. The CDR3 is made up of 15 amino acids. The V end lost 3 bases, the J end lost 2 bases, and 10 bases lay between the germline ends. CDR3 region: CASSEVRGNTGELFF. CDR3 DNA: TGTGCCAGCAGTGAGGTCAGGGGTAACACCGGGGAGCTGTTTTTT. Drawing the rest from reference TRBV2 and TRBJ2-2, the complete variable domain is EPEVTQTPSHQVTQMGQEVILRCVPISNHLYFYWYRQILGQKVEFLVSFYNNEISEKSEIFDDQFSVERPDGSNFTLKIRSTKLEDSAMYFCASSEVRGNTGELFFGEGSRLTVL.

The chain combines TRBV14 with TRBJ2-6; tentatively, D is TRBD1 (5 bases). Looked up from germline, CDR1 is SGHDN and CDR2 is FVKESK. There are 14 residues in the CDR3. Trimming shortened V by 8 bases and J by 5 bases, and 13 bases separated the two germline ends. CDR3 protein: CASSGQGRANVLTF. CDR3 in DNA: TGTGCCAGCTCCGGCCAGGGCCGGGCCAACGTCCTGACTTTC.

This rearrangement joins TRBV5-1 to TRBJ2-7, with TRBD1 matching over 8 bases. Germline CDR1 reads SGHRS; CDR2 reads YFSETQ. V trimming: 0 bases; J trimming: 7 bases; junction bases outside the gene matches: 6. This CDR3 spans 14 amino acids. CDR3 in amino acids: CASSLAQGAGEQYF. DNA for the CDR3: TGCGCCAGCAGCTTGGCCCAGGGGGCGGGAGAGCAGTACTTC.

This sequence joins TRBV2 and TRBJ2-1, with D possibly being TRBD2 (7 bases). The CDR3 length is 15 residues. CDR1 SNHLY and CDR2 FYNNEI come from the germline V gene. The V end lost 0 bases, the J end lost 15 bases, and 21 bases lay between the germline ends. The CDR3 here is CASSEARSSGGRSFF. CDR3 nucleotides: TGTGCCAGCAGTGAAGCGCGGTCCTCCGGGGGGCGATCGTTCTTC. Full variable domain (outside the CDR3, taken from reference TRBV2 and TRBJ2-1): EPEVTQTPSHQVTQMGQEVILRCVPISNHLYFYWYRQILGQKVEFLVSFYNNEISEKSEIFDDQFSVERPDGSNFTLKIRSTKLEDSAMYFCASSEARSSGGRSFFGPGTRLTVL.

The chain couples TRBV29-1 to TRBJ2-2, with TRBD2 identical over 10 bases. CDR3 length: 17 residues. Germline V gene sequence: CDR1 SQVTM, CDR2 ANQGSEA. V trimming: 0 bases; J trimming: 2 bases; junction bases outside the gene matches: 6. For the CDR3, the DNA is TGCAGCGTTGAAGATTCCGGGACTAGCGTCAACACCGGGGAGCTGTTTTTT. It codes for CSVEDSGTSVNTGELFF.

The rearrangement uses TRBV27 and TRBJ1-1; 7 positions agree with TRBD1. Germline V lookup: CDR1 MNHEY, CDR2 SMNVEV (reference sequence). This CDR3 has 14 residues. V lost 3 bases, J lost 4 bases, and 5 bases stayed unmatched. CDR3 sequence reads: CASSFTGVGTEAFF. The CDR3 region has the DNA TGTGCCAGCAGTTTCACAGGGGTCGGCACTGAAGCTTTCTTT.

This sequence joins TRBV19 and TRBJ2-2; TRBD2 matches at 10 bases. Germline lookup yields CDR1 LNHDA and CDR2 SQIVND (reference sequence). This CDR3 has 16 residues. The V and J ends lost 5 bases and 7 bases, in that order; junction bases with no gene match: 10. CDR3 nucleotides: TGTGCCAGTAGTGTCCTAGCGGGAGTCGGAAGCGGGGAGCTGTTTTTT. Translating gives CASSVLAGVGSGELFF.

The gene calls are TRBV29-1 and TRBJ2-7; TRBD1 matches 9 bases. Unmatched junction bases numbered 3, after V lost 7 bases and J lost 2 bases. Germline V gene data show CDR1 as SQVTM and CDR2 as ANQGSEA. The CDR3 length is 12 residues. The CDR3 DNA reads TGCAGCGGGGGGGACAGGGCCTACGAGCAGTACTTC. Amino acid sequence: CSGGDRAYEQYF.

V usage is TRBV11-3 and J usage is TRBJ2-1, with D possibly being TRBD1 (6 bases). Germline CDR1 and CDR2: SGHNT and YENEEA. The length of the CDR3 is 14 residues. The V and J ends lost 1 base and 8 bases respectively, with 12 bases between them. CDR3 sequence: CASSLGSGADEQFF. Here the CDR3 DNA reads TGTGCCAGCAGCTTAGGGTCAGGGGCTGATGAGCAGTTCTTC. The variable domain in full, completed from reference TRBV11-3 and TRBJ2-1, reads EAGVVQSPRYKIIEKKQPVAFWCNPISGHNTLYWYLQNLGQGPELLIRYENEEAVDDSQLPKDRFSAERLKGVDSTLKIQPAELGDSAVYLCASSLGSGADEQFFGPGTRLTVL.

The V gene is TRBV27, the J gene TRBJ2-1; TRBD1 agrees at 9 bases. Germline V CDR1 and CDR2: MNHEY, SMNVEV (reference sequence). This CDR3 comprises 15 residues. The ends lost 7 bases at V and 5 bases at J; junction bases unmatched: 9. DNA for the CDR3: TGTGCCAGCACCTGGGGGACAGGGTCGGACAATGAGCAGTTCTTC. The encoded protein is CASTWGTGSDNEQFF.

The chain links TRBV19 to TRBJ1-5; the D is unclear. Germline CDR1 and CDR2: LNHDA and SQIVND (reference sequence). Trimming pared 6 bases from V and 6 bases from J, leaving 12 bases between. The CDR3 has 13 amino acids. CDR3 residues: CASRRDGTQPQHF. For the CDR3, the DNA is TGTGCCAGTAGGAGGGATGGAACTCAGCCCCAGCATTTT.

The chain uses TRBV13 and TRBJ1-3, with 9 positions matching TRBD1. V shed 5 bases and J 1 base; nucleotides not matched to a gene: 6. Germline V gives CDR1 PRHDT, CDR2 FYEKMQ (reference sequence). The CDR3 has 16 amino acids. CDR3 protein: CASSPGQGRSGNTIYF. CDR3 sequence (DNA): TGTGCCAGCAGCCCCGGACAGGGGAGGTCTGGAAACACCATATATTTT.

V and J are TRBV6-5 and TRBJ2-7; the match to TRBD1 covers 9 bases. Germline loops: CDR1 MNHEY, CDR2 SVGAGI. After removal of 7 bases from V and 4 bases from J, the junction contained 2 bases not matched to a gene. This CDR3 contains 12 residues. The CDR3 DNA reads as TGTGCCAGCAATGACAGGGGGTACGAGCAGTACTTC. Translating it yields CASNDRGYEQYF.

This rearrangement joins TRBV28 to TRBJ1-5, with a tentative D call TRBD1 (6 bases). Germline assignment: CDR1 MDHEN and CDR2 SYDVKM. This CDR3 contains 14 residues. Trimming left V 3 bases short and J 11 bases short, with 17 bases between. The CDR3 sequence: CASSFGGARFAQHF. The CDR3 DNA reads TGTGCCAGCAGTTTCGGGGGGGCTAGATTCGCCCAGCATTTT. Filled out from reference TRBV28 and TRBJ1-5, the complete variable domain reads DVKVTQSSRYLVKRTGEKVFLECVQDMDHENMFWYRQDPGLGLRLIYFSYDVKMKEKGDIPEGYSVSREKKERFSLILESASTNQTSMYLCASSFGGARFAQHFGDGTRLSIL.

The V and J genes are TRBV2 and TRBJ2-5; TRBD2 might be the D (5 bases). Near its end, the DNA agrees better with TRBJ2-7, so the J call may be wrong. Per the germline V gene, CDR1 is SNHLY and CDR2 is FYNNEI. The CDR3 contains 12 residues. The CDR3 sequence is CASVTGDYEQYF. CDR3 nucleotides: TGTGCCAGCGTTACCGGGGACTACGAGCAGTACTTC.

The chain couples TRBV27 to TRBJ1-5; tentatively, D is TRBD1 (6 bases). This CDR3 has 15 residues. CDR1 and CDR2 (germline): MNHEY, SMNVEV (reference sequence). Trimming removed 6 bases at V and 1 base at J, with 13 bases between. The CDR3 DNA reads as TGTGCCAGCAGAATCTTCGGACAGAGCAATCAGCCCCAGCATTTT. Protein: CASRIFGQSNQPQHF.